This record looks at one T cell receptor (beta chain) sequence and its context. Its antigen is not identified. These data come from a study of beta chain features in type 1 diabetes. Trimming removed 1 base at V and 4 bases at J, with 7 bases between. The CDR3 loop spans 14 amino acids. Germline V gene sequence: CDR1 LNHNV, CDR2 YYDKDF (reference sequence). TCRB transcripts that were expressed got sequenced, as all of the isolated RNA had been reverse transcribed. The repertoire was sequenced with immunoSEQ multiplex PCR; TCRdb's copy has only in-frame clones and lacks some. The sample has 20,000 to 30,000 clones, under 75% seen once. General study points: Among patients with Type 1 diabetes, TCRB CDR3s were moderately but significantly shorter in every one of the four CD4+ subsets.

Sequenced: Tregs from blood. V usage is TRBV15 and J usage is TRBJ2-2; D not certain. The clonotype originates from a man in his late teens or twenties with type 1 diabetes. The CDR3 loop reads CATSRVGGTGELFF. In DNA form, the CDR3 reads TGTGCCACCAGCAGAGTCGGTGGCACCGGGGAGCTGTTTTTT.